The 32 T cell receptor beta chains listed next were all sequenced from one sample in a study of blood T cell repertoires in COVID-19 (dated by TCRdb to 2020 to 2022). Receptors were amplified or captured by the immunoSEQ multiplex PCR assay. Imported from immuneACCESS, the table was reduced by TCRdb to in-frame sequences with V and J called. These copies leave out some clones; in studies compared against another copy, an unresolved V gene accounts for under half, and the cause of the remainder is not known. A total of 330,000 or so clones appear in this sample, around nine tenths of them only once. Clones ranked in the top ten supply 5% to 6% of the sample. The sequenced sample consisted of PBMCs or T cells enriched from blood (not recorded which). The origin of the receptors is a man younger than 40 who had recovered from COVID-19.

J is TRBJ2-1 and V is TRBV21-1; the table's TRBD2 call for D was not verified on the DNA. TRBV21-1 is a listed pseudogene. This CDR3 has 14 amino acids. As DNA, the CDR3 is TGTGCCAGCAGCATACGGGGACTTAACAATGAGCAGTTCTTC. Translated: CASSIRGLNNEQFF.

This rearrangement joins TRBV13 to TRBJ2-5, with TRBD2 identical over 10 bases. The CDR3 has 15 amino acids. CDR1 is PRHDT and CDR2 is FYEKMQ in the germline V gene (reference sequence). The junction had 3 bases not matched to a gene; V was cut back by 0 bases and J by 5 bases. The CDR3 spells CASSLGLAGDETQYF. In DNA, the CDR3 is TGTGCCAGCAGCTTAGGCCTAGCGGGGGATGAGACCCAGTACTTC.

This clone is a singleton in its sample. J is TRBJ2-3 and V is TRBV28; TRBD2 matches at 10 bases. V shed 5 bases, J shed 1 base, and the junction held 3 bases outside the gene matches. The germline gives CDR1 MDHEN, CDR2 SYDVKM. There are 15 residues in the CDR3. The CDR3 reads CASSITSGGTDTQYF. In DNA form, the CDR3 reads TGTGCCAGCAGTATAACTAGCGGGGGCACAGATACGCAGTATTTT.

The chain links TRBV5-1 to TRBJ2-3; D gene uncertain. The V end lost 0 bases, the J end lost 6 bases, and 14 bases lay between the germline ends. The CDR3 is made up of 15 amino acids. Per the germline V gene, CDR1 is SGHRS and CDR2 is YFSETQ. In DNA form, the CDR3 reads TGCGCCAGCAGCTTGGGGGCTCAAGCAAGCGATACGCAGTATTTT. Translation gives CASSLGAQASDTQYF.

The rearrangement joins TRBV10-2 to TRBJ2-2; D is undetermined. V lost 1 base to trimming and J lost 0 bases, with 6 bases between them. The length of the CDR3 is 15 residues. The germline V gene has CDR1 WSHSY and CDR2 SAAADI. The CDR3 sequence is CASSEYSTNTGELFF. The CDR3 DNA reads as TGCGCCAGCAGTGAGTACAGCACGAACACCGGGGAGCTGTTTTTT.

This clone was counted a few times. J is TRBJ2-7 and V is TRBV5-6, with 11 bases fitting TRBD2. Germline lookup yields CDR1 SGHDT and CDR2 YYEEEE. With V trimmed by 0 bases and J by 0 bases, 2 bases remained unmatched. This CDR3 has 16 amino acids. CDR3 DNA sequence: TGTGCCAGCAGCTTGGGACTAGCGGGGACCTCCTACGAGCAGTACTTC. It translates to CASSLGLAGTSYEQYF.

The chain couples TRBV30 to TRBJ1-3, with D tentatively TRBD1 (6 bases). Trimming removed 2 bases at V and 3 bases at J, with 14 bases between. Germline CDR1 reads GTSNPN; CDR2 reads SVGIG (reference sequence). This CDR3 is 15 amino acids long. In nucleotides, the CDR3 is TGTGCCTGGAGTTCAAAGGGACACATTGGAAACACCATATATTTT. It is translated as CAWSSKGHIGNTIYF.

This chain connects TRBV6-5 to TRBJ2-7; D perhaps matches TRBD2 (7 bases). This CDR3 has 15 residues. The V gene lost 10 bases and the J gene lost 5 bases, with 24 bases spanning the gap. CDR1 is MNHEY and CDR2 is SVGAGI in the germline V gene. CDR3 region: CAKTILKGGKDEQYF. The DNA for the CDR3 is TGTGCCAAGACCATCCTTAAGGGGGGGAAAGACGAGCAGTACTTC.

The chain links TRBV12-3 or TRBV12-4 to TRBJ2-7, with a possible D match to TRBD2 (6 bases). CDR3 length equals 13 residues. Trimming pared 5 bases from V and 5 bases from J, leaving 13 bases between. CDR3 amino acids: CASSTRLGHEQYF. In DNA form, the CDR3 reads TGTGCCAGCAGTACAAGACTAGGCCACGAGCAGTACTTC.

The chain uses TRBV5-5 and TRBJ2-7; D gene unclear. V lost 0 bases and J 6 bases, leaving 7 bases between the germline ends. Germline V gene data show CDR1 as SGHKS and CDR2 as YYEKEE (reference sequence). CDR3 length: 12 residues. The CDR3 bases are TGTGCCAGCAGCTTGGGTCCCCTCGAGCAGTACTTC. Protein sequence: CASSLGPLEQYF.

With respect to this clone: This specimen includes other DNA sequences encoding the same CDR3. The chain joins TRBV15 to TRBJ2-7; TRBD1 matches 7 bases. V lost 4 bases and J lost 0; bases outside the gene matches: 3. Per germline, CDR1 LNHNV and CDR2 YYDKDF (reference sequence). This CDR3 comprises 14 residues. Written as DNA, the CDR3 is TGTGCCACCAGCACCTACAGGGGCTCCTACGAGCAGTACTTC. Translating it yields CATSTYRGSYEQYF.

This clone was recorded only once. The chain links TRBV28 to TRBJ2-7; D not resolved. Germline values: CDR1 MDHEN, CDR2 SYDVKM. CDR3 length: 13 amino acids. Deletions cut 3 bases from V and 3 bases from J, with 9 bases between. CDR3 in amino acids: CASSFGPIYEQYF. CDR3 DNA: TGTGCCAGCAGTTTCGGTCCCATCTACGAGCAGTACTTC. Looking up the rest from reference TRBV28 and TRBJ2-7 gives the full variable domain: DVKVTQSSRYLVKRTGEKVFLECVQDMDHENMFWYRQDPGLGLRLIYFSYDVKMKEKGDIPEGYSVSREKKERFSLILESASTNQTSMYLCASSFGPIYEQYFGPGTRLTVT.

V is TRBV5-1 and J is TRBJ2-7, with 8 positions matching TRBD1. Germline lookup yields CDR1 SGHRS and CDR2 YFSETQ. The junction had 9 bases not matched to a gene; V was cut back by 3 bases and J by 1 base. CDR3 size: 16 residues. The CDR3 nucleotides are TGCGCCAGCAGCTCGACAGGACAGGGCATATCCTACGAGCAGTACTTC. It is translated as CASSSTGQGISYEQYF.

This chain's CDR3 is CASNTGTGYNEQFF. The CDR3 DNA is TGTGCCAGCAACACCGGGACAGGGTACAATGAGCAGTTCTTC. The rearrangement uses TRBV2 and TRBJ2-1, with TRBD1 matching 9 bases. CDR1 SNHLY and CDR2 FYNNEI come from the germline V gene. V lost 7 bases and J lost 4; bases outside the gene matches: 5. The CDR3 is 14 residues long.

This chain uses TRBV9 with TRBJ1-1; D might be TRBD1 (6 bases). Looked up from germline, CDR1 is SGDLS and CDR2 is YYNGEE. The V end lost 0 bases, the J end lost 2 bases, and 8 bases lay between the germline ends. The CDR3 length is 14 residues. This CDR3 is CASSVGQDNTEAFF. The DNA for the CDR3 is TGTGCCAGCAGCGTAGGACAGGATAACACTGAAGCTTTCTTT. The full variable domain, with the rest looked up from reference TRBV9 and TRBJ1-1, is DSGVTQTPKHLITATGQRVTLRCSPRSGDLSVYWYQQSLDQGLQFLIQYYNGEERAKGNILERFSAQQFPDLHSELNLSSLELGDSALYFCASSVGQDNTEAFFGQGTRLTVV.

The rearrangement links TRBV5-1 to TRBJ2-7; 7 nucleotides align to TRBD1. Losses at the gene ends were 8 bases for V and 3 bases for J; bases not matched to a gene: 5. Germline lookup yields CDR1 SGHRS and CDR2 YFSETQ. The CDR3 consists of 12 residues. DNA for the CDR3: TGCGCCAGATACAGGGGCAGCTACGAGCAGTACTTC. Protein product: CARYRGSYEQYF.

The chain recombines TRBV7-2 with TRBJ1-1; possible D gene TRBD1, 5 bases. This CDR3 has 15 amino acids. Deletions cut 4 bases from V and 4 bases from J, with 16 bases between. The germline CDR1 and CDR2 sequences are SGHTA and FQGNSA. The CDR3 region has the DNA TGTGCCAGCAGCTCTCTCGGGGGTCGGGGCACTGAAGCTTTCTTT. Its translation: CASSSLGGRGTEAFF.

V usage is TRBV9 and J usage is TRBJ1-6, with D possibly TRBD1 on 6 matching bases. V was trimmed by 0 bases and J by 6 bases, leaving 13 bases between them. The CDR3 has 16 amino acids. The germline gives CDR1 SGDLS, CDR2 YYNGEE. The CDR3 DNA reads as TGTGCCAGCAGCGTAGCTTCAGGGGTATTTAATTCACCCCTCCACTTT. This codes for CASSVASGVFNSPLHF.

The chain joins TRBV5-1 to TRBJ1-6; 10 bases align to TRBD1. Germline assignment: CDR1 SGHRS and CDR2 YFSETQ. The J segment lost 14 bases and the V segment lost 5 bases, leaving 10 bases of the junction unmatched. The CDR3 is made up of 14 amino acids. Here the CDR3 reads CASSGTGAVAALHF. The CDR3 DNA is TGCGCCAGCAGTGGGACAGGGGCCGTTGCGGCCCTCCACTTT.

The rearrangement links TRBV19 to TRBJ1-5, with 9 bases lining up with TRBD1. The length of the CDR3 is 15 residues. From germline, CDR1 is LNHDA and CDR2 SQIVND (reference sequence). V lost 5 bases, J lost 5 bases, and 7 bases stayed unmatched. The CDR3 spells CASSAIRDRDQPQHF. The CDR3 DNA reads TGTGCCAGTAGTGCAATCCGGGACAGGGATCAGCCCCAGCATTTT.

This rearrangement joins TRBV9 to TRBJ1-6; 7 positions match TRBD1. V shed 4 bases, J shed 8 bases, and the junction held 9 bases outside the gene matches. The length of the CDR3 is 15 residues. From germline, CDR1 is SGDLS and CDR2 YYNGEE. The CDR3 loop is CASSPRQGSDSPLHF. In DNA, the CDR3 is TGTGCCAGCAGCCCCAGACAGGGAAGCGATTCACCCCTCCACTTT.

The chain is built from TRBV6-5 and TRBJ2-3; 8 bases are shared with TRBD1. In germline, CDR1 is MNHEY, CDR2 SVGAGI. The CDR3 extends over 15 amino acids. Unmatched junction bases numbered 4, after V lost 5 bases and J lost 0 bases. The CDR3 nucleotides are TGTGCCAGCAGTCGGACAGGGACGAGCACAGATACGCAGTATTTT. Its protein product is CASSRTGTSTDTQYF.

The chain employs TRBV6-5 and TRBJ1-4; TRBD1 is a possible D gene (6 bases). The CDR3 extends over 15 amino acids. CDR1 and CDR2 from the germline V gene are MNHEY and SVGAGI. Deletions cut 2 bases from V and 5 bases from J, with 12 bases between. CDR3 sequence (DNA): TGTGCCAGCAGTTACCAGGGACAAAGAAATGAAAAACTGTTTTTT. Protein: CASSYQGQRNEKLFF.

This clone was seen once. The V gene is TRBV19, the J gene TRBJ1-5, with 8 nucleotides matching TRBD1. CDR3 size: 15 residues. Trimming took 5 bases from V and 7 from J; bases not matched to a gene: 10. CDR1 LNHDA and CDR2 SQIVND come from the germline V gene (reference sequence). The CDR3 here is CASSLDGQGKQPQHF. Written as DNA, the CDR3 is TGTGCCAGTAGTCTTGACGGACAGGGAAAACAGCCCCAGCATTTT. The variable domain in full, completed from reference TRBV19 and TRBJ1-5, reads DGGITQSPKYLFRKEGQNVTLSCEQNLNHDAMYWYRQDPGQGLRLIYYSQIVNDFQKGDIAEGYSVSREKKESFPLTVTSAQKNPTAFYLCASSLDGQGKQPQHFGDGTRLSIL.

The chain recombines TRBV5-1 with TRBJ1-1; unclear D gene. CDR1 and CDR2 from the germline V gene are SGHRS and YFSETQ. Trimming stripped 4 bases from V and 3 bases from J, with 10 bases between. CDR3 length: 13 residues. This CDR3 reads CASSDNPDTEAFF. CDR3 coding DNA: TGCGCCAGCAGCGATAACCCGGACACTGAAGCTTTCTTT.

This rearrangement joins TRBV28 to TRBJ1-1, with 10 bases fitting TRBD1. CDR3 length: 15 amino acids. The V segment lost 6 bases and the J segment 5 bases; nucleotides outside the gene matches: 9. Germline V gene data show CDR1 as MDHEN and CDR2 as SYDVKM. CDR3 region: CASRSGTGVVTEAFF. The CDR3 DNA follows: TGTGCCAGCAGATCAGGGACAGGGGTAGTAACTGAAGCTTTCTTT.

The chain carries TRBV28 and TRBJ1-5, with 11 bases identical to TRBD1. J gave up 6 bases and V 7 bases, and 11 bases lay outside the gene matches. The CDR3 sequence is 16 residues long. Looked up from germline, CDR1 is MDHEN and CDR2 is SYDVKM. CDR3 sequence (DNA): TGTGCCAGCATGGACAGGGGGCGCGGGGGGTCTCAGCCCCAGCATTTT. Translation: CASMDRGRGGSQPQHF.

This rearrangement joins TRBV7-9 to TRBJ2-5; D is unclear. V was trimmed by 7 bases and J by 3 bases, leaving 9 bases between them. Germline loops: CDR1 SEHNR, CDR2 FQNEAQ (reference sequence). The length of the CDR3 is 12 residues. CDR3 sequence reads: CASTPAEETQYF. DNA for the CDR3: TGTGCCAGCACCCCCGCGGAAGAGACCCAGTACTTC.

The chain joins TRBV5-4 to TRBJ2-1; 8 bases agree with TRBD2. The CDR3 contains 15 residues. Trimming at V came to 4 bases and at J to 4 bases, leaving 7 bases not matched to a gene. Germline assignment: CDR1 SGHNT and CDR2 YYREEE (reference sequence). CDR3 in amino acids: CASSPERGLYNEQFF. CDR3 nucleotide sequence: TGTGCCAGCAGCCCCGAGCGGGGGCTATACAATGAGCAGTTCTTC.

In this sample, this clone turned up a few times. J is TRBJ1-1 and V is TRBV6-5; TRBD1 agrees at 7 bases. Losses at the gene ends were 8 bases for V and 0 bases for J; bases not matched to a gene: 6. Germline-derived CDR1 and CDR2 are MNHEY and SVGAGI. This CDR3 region has 14 residues. The CDR3 coding sequence is TGTGCCAGCGTACAGGGGCCCCTGAACACTGAAGCTTTCTTT. Amino acids: CASVQGPLNTEAFF.

The rearrangement joins TRBV7-8 to TRBJ1-6; 7 bases map to TRBD1. The J segment lost 6 bases and the V segment lost 1 base, leaving 3 bases of the junction unmatched. Germline V lookup: CDR1 SGHVS, CDR2 FQNEAQ. The CDR3 has 15 residues. CDR3 coding DNA: TGTGCCAGCAGCTTAGGGGGGACAGTTAATTCACCCCTCCACTTT. This translates into CASSLGGTVNSPLHF.

This rearrangement joins TRBV18 to TRBJ1-4; TRBD1 agrees at 8 bases. Trimming cost V 1 base and J 1 base; bases outside gene matches: 5. This CDR3 region has 17 residues. CDR1 is KGHSH and CDR2 is LQKENI in the germline V gene. CDR3 residues: CASSPQAGGGTNEKLFF. CDR3 sequence (DNA): TGTGCCAGCTCACCACAGGCAGGGGGCGGAACTAATGAAAAACTGTTTTTT.